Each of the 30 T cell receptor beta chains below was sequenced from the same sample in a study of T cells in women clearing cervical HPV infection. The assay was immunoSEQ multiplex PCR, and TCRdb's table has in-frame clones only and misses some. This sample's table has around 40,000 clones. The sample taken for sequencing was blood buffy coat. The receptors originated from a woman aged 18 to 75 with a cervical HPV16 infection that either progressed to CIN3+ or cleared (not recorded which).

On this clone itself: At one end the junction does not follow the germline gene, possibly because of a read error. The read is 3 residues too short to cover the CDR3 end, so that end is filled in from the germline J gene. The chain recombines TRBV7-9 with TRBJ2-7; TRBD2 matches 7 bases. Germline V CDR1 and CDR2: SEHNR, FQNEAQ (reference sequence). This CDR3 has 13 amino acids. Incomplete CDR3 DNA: TGTTCCAGCACCCACGCGGGGGCCTACGAG. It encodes CSSTHAGAYE. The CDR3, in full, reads CSSTHAGAYEQYF.

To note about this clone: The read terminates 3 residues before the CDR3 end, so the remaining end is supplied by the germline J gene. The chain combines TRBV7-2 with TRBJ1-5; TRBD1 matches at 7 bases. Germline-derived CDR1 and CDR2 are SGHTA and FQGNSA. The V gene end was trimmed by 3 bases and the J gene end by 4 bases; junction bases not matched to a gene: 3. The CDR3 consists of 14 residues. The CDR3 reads CASSFDRDNQPQHF. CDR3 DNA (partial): TGTGCCAGCAGCTTCGACAGGGATAATCAGCCC.

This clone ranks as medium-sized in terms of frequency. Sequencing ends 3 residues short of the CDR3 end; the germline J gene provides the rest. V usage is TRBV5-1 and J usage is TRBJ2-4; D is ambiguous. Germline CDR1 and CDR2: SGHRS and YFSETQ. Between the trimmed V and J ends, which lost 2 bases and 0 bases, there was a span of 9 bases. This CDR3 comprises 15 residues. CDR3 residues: CASSFGQVAKNIQYF. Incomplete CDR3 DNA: TGCGCCAGCAGCTTTGGGCAAGTAGCCAAAAACATT.

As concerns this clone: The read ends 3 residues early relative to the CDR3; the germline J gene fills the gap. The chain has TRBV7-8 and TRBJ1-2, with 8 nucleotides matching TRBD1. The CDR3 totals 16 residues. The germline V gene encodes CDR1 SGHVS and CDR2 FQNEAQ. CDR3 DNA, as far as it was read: TGTGCCAGCAGCCCCTGGACAGGGTTTACTTCCTACGAC. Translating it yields CASSPWTGFTSYD. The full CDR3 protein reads CASSPWTGFTSYDYTF.

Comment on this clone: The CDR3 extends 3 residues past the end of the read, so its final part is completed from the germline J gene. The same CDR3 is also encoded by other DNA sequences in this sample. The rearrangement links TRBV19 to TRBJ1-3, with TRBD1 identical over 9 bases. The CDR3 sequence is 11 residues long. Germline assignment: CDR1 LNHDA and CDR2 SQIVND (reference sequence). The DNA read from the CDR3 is TGTGCCAGCTACATACAGGGGGCT. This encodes CASYIQGA. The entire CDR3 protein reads CASYIQGAIYF. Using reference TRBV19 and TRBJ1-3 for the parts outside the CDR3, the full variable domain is DGGITQSPKYLFRKEGQNVTLSCEQNLNHDAMYWYRQDPGQGLRLIYYSQIVNDFQKGDIAEGYSVSREKKESFPLTVTSAQKNPTAFYLCASYIQGAIYFGEGSWLTVV.

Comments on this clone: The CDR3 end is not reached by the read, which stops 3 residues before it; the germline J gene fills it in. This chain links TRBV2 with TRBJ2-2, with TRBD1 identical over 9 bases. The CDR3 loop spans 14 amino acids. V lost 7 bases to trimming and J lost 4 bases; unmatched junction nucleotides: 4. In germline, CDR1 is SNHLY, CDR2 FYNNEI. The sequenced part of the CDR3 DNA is TGTGCCAGCACCGGACAGGGGACCACCGGGGAG. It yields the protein CASTGQGTTGE. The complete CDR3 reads CASTGQGTTGELFF.

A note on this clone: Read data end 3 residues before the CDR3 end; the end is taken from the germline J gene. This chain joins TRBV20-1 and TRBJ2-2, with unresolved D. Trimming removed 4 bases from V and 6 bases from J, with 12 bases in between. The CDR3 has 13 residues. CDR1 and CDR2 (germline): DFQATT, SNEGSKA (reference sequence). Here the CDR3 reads CSANPRLSGELFF. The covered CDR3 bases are TGCAGTGCTAACCCTAGGTTATCCGGGGAG.

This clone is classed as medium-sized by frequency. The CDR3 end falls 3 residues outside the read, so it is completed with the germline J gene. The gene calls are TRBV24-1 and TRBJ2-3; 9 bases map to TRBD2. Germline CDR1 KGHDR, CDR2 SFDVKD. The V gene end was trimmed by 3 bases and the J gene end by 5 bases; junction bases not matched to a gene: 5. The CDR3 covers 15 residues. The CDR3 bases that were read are TGTGCCACCAGTGATGGTAGCGGGAGAAGAGATACG. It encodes CATSDGSGRRDT. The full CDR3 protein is CATSDGSGRRDTQYF.

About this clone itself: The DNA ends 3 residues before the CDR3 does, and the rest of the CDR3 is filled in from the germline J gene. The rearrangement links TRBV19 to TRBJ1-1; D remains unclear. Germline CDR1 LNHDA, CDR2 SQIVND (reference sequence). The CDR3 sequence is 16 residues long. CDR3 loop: CASSIGTSGKLETAFF. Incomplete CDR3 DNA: TGTGCCAGTAGTATAGGGACTAGCGGGAAACTGGAGACC.

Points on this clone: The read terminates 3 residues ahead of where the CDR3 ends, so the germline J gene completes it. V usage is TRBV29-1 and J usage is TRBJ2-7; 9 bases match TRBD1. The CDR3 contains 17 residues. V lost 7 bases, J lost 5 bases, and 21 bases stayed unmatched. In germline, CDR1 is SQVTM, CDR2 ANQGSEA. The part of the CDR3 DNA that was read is TGCAGCGCCATATTACAGGGGGCCGTTCCTATGGCCAACGAG. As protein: CSAILQGAVPMANE. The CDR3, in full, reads CSAILQGAVPMANEQYF.

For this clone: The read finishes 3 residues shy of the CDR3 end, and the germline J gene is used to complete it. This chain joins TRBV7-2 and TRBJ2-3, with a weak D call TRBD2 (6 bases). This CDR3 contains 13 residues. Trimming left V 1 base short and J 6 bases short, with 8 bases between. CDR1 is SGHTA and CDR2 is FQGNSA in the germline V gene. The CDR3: CASSLGRGDTQYF. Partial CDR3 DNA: TGTGCCAGCAGCTTAGGTCGGGGGGATACG.

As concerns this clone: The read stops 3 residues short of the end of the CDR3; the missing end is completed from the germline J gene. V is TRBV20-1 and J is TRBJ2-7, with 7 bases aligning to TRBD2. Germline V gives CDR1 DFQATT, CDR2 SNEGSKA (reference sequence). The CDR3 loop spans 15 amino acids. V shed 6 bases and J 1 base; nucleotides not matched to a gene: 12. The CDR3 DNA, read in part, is TGCAGTGCAGGGAGGGCGCGCCAGGGATCCTACGAG. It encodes CSAGRARQGSYE. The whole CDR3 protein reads CSAGRARQGSYEQYF.

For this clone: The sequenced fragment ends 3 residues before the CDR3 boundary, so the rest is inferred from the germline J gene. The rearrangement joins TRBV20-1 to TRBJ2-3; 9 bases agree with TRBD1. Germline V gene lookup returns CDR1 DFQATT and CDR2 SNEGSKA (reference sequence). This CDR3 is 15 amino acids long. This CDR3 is CSVPGQGWGNQPQYF. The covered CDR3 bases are TGCAGTGTTCCGGGACAGGGCTGGGGCAATCAGCCG.

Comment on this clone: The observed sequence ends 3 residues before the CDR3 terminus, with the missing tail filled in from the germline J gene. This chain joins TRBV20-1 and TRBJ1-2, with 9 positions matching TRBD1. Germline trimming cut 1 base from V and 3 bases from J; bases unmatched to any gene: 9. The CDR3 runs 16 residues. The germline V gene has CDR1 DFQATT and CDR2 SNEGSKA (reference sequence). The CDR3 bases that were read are TGCAGTGCTAGAGCGCCTGTGGGACAGGGAGACTATGGC. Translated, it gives CSARAPVGQGDYG. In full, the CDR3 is CSARAPVGQGDYGYTF.

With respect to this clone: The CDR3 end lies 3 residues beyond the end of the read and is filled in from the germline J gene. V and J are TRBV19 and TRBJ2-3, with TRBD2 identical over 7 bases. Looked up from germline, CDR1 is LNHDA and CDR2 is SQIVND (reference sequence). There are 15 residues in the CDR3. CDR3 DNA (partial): TGTGCCAGTAGTCCAGGCGGGAGAGGCGGAGAGACG. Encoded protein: CASSPGGRGGET. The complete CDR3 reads CASSPGGRGGETQYF. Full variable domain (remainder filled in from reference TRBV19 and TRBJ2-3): DGGITQSPKYLFRKEGQNVTLSCEQNLNHDAMYWYRQDPGQGLRLIYYSQIVNDFQKGDIAEGYSVSREKKESFPLTVTSAQKNPTAFYLCASSPGGRGGETQYFGPGTRLTVL.

CDR3 DNA (partial): TGTGCCAGCAGCTTGGCCGTCGGGGAATACACTGAA. Its protein product is CASSLAVGEYTE. The whole CDR3 sequence reads CASSLAVGEYTEAFF. The genes are TRBV5-5 and TRBJ1-1; D remains ambiguous. The DNA ends 3 residues before the CDR3 does, and the rest of the CDR3 is filled in from the germline J gene. Germline assignment: CDR1 SGHKS and CDR2 YYEKEE (reference sequence). V was cut by 0 bases and J by 3 bases, with 12 bases left in between. There are 15 residues in the CDR3.

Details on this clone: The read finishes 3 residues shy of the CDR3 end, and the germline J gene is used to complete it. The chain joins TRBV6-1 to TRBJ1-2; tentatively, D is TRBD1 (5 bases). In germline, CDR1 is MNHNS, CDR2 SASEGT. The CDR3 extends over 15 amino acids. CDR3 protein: CASSEGSGGGETYTF. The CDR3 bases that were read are TGTGCCAGCAGTGAAGGTAGCGGGGGTGGGGAGACC.

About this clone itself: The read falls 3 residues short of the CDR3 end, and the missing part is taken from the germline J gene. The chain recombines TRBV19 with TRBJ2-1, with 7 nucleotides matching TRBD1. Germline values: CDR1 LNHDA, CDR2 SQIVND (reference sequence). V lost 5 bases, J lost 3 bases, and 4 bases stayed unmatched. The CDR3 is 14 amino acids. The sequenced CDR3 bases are TGTGCCAGTAGTCCACCAGGGGGCTACAATGAG. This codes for CASSPPGGYNE. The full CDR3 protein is CASSPPGGYNEQFF.

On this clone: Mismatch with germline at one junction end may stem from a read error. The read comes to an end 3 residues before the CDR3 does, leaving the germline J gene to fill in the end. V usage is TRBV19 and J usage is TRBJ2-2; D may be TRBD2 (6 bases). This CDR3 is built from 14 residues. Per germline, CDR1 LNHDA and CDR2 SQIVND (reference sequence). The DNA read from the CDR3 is TGTGCCAGTATCACAGGAGGGAACACCAGGGAG. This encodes CASITGGNTRE. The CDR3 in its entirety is CASITGGNTRELFF.

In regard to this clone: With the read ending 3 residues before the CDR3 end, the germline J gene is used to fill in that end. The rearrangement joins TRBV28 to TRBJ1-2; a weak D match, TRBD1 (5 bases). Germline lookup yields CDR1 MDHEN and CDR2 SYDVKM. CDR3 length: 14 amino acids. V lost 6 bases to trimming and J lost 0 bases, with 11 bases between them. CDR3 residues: CASSQGSANYGYTF. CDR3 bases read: TGTGCCAGCAGCCAGGGCTCAGCTAACTATGGC.

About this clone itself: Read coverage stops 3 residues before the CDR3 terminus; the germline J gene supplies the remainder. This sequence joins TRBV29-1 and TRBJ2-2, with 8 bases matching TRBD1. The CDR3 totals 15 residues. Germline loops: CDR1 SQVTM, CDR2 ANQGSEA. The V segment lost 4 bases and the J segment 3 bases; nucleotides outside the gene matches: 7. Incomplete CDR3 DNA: TGCAGCGTTGTGAATCAGGGGGCGGACACCGGGGAG. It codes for CSVVNQGADTGE. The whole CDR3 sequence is CSVVNQGADTGELFF.

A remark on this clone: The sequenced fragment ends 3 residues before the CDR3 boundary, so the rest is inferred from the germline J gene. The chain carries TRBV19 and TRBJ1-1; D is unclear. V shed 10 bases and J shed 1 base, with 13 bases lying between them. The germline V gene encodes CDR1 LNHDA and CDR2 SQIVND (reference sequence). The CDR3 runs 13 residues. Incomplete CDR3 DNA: TGTGCCACTCTCAAAAACACGAACACTGAA. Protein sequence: CATLKNTNTE. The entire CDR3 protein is CATLKNTNTEAFF.

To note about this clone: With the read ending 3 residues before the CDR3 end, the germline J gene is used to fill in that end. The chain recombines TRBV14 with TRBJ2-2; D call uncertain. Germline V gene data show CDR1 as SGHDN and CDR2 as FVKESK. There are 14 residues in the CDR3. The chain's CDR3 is CASSTPATNEKLFF. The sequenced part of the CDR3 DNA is TGTGCCAGCAGCACCCCAGCAACTAATGAAAAG.

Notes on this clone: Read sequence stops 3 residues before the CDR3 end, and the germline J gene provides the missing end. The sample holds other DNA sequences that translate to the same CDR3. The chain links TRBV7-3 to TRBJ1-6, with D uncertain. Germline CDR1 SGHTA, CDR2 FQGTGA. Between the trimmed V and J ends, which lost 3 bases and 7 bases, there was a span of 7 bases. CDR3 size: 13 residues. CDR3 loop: CASSLGPNSPLHF. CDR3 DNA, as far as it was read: TGTGCCAGCAGCTTGGGCCCCAATTCACCC. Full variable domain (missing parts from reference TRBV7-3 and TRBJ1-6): GAGVSQTPSNKVTEKGKYVELRCDPISGHTALYWYRQSLGQGPEFLIYFQGTGAADDSGLPNDRFFAVRPEGSVSTLKIQRTERGDSAVYLCASSLGPNSPLHFGNGTRLTVT.

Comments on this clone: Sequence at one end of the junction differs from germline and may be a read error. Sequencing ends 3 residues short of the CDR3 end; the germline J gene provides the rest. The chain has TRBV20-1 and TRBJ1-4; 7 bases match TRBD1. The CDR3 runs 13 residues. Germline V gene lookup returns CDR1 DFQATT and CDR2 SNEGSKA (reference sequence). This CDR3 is CSARGTADEKLFF. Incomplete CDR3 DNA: TGCAGTGCAAGAGGGACAGCAGATGAAAAA.

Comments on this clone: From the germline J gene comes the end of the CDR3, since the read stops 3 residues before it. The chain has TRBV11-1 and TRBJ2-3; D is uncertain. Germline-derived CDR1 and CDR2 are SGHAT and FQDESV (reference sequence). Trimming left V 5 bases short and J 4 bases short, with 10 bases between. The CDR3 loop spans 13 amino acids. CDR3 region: CASSPLNSDTQYF. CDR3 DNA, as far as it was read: TGTGCCAGCAGCCCCCTTAACTCAGATACG.

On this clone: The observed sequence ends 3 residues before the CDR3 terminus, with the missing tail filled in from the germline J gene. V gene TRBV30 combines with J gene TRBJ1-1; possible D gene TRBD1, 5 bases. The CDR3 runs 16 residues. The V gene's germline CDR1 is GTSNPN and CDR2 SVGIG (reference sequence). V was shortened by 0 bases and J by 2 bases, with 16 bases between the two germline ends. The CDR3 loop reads CAWSVLPGEGNTEAFF. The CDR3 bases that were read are TGTGCCTGGAGTGTACTCCCGGGGGAAGGCAACACTGAA.

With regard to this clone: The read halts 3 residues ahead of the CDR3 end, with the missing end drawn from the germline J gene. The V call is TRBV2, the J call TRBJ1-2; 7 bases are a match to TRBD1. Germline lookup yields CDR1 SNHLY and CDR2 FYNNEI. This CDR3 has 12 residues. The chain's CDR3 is CASSGTGYDYTF. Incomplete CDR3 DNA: TGTGCCAGCAGTGGGACAGGCTACGAC. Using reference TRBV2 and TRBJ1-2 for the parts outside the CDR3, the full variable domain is EPEVTQTPSHQVTQMGQEVILRCVPISNHLYFYWYRQILGQKVEFLVSFYNNEISEKSEIFDDQFSVERPDGSNFTLKIRSTKLEDSAMYFCASSGTGYDYTFGSGTRLTVV.

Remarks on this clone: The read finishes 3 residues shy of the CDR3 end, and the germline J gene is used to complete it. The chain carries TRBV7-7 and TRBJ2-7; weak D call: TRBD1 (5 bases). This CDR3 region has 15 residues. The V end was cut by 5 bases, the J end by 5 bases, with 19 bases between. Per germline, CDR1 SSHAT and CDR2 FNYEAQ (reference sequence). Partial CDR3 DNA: TGTGCCAGCAGCCTTGGGGCAGGGATAGTCCACGAG. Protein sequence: CASSLGAGIVHE. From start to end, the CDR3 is CASSLGAGIVHEQYF.

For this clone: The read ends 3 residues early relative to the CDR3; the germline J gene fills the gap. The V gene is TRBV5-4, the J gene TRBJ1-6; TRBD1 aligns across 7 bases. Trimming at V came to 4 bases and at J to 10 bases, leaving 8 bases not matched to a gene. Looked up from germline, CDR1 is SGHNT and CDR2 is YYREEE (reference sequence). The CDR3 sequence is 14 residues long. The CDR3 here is CASSADRVASPLHF. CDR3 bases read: TGTGCCAGCAGCGCCGACAGGGTGGCGTCACCC.